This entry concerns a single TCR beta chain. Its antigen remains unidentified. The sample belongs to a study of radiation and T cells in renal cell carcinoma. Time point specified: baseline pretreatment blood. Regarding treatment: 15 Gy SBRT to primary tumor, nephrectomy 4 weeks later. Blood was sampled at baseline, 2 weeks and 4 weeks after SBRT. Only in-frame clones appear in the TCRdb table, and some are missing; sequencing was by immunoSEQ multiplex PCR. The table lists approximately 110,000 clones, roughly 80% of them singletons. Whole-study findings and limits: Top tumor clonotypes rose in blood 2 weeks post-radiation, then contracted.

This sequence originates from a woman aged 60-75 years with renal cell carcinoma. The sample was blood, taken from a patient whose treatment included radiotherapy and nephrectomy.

In nucleotides, the CDR3 is TGCGCCAGCAGCCAAGGTGCGTCTCCCCCCTATGGCTACACCTTC. Protein product: CASSQGASPPYGYTF. The chain employs TRBV4-1 and TRBJ1-2; D is unclear. Germline V gene sequence: CDR1 MGHRA, CDR2 YSYEKL. Trimming removed 1 base from V and 4 bases from J, with 13 bases in between. The CDR3 extends over 15 amino acids.